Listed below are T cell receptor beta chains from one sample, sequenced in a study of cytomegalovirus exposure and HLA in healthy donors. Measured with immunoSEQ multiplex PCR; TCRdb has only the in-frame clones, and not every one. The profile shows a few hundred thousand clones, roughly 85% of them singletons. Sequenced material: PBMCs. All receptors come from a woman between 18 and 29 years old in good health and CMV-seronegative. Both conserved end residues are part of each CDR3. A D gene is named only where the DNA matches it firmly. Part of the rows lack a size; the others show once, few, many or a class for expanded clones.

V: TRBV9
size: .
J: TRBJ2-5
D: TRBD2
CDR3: CASSVGVSGVYETQYF
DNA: TGTGCCAGCAGCGTAGGCGTTAGCGGGGTGTATGAGACCCAGTACTTC

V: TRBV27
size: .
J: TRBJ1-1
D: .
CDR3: CASSFGGVTEAFF
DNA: TGTGCCAGCAGTTTCGGGGGTGTGACTGAAGCTTTCTTT

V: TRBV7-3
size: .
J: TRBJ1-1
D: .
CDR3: CASSLASRWGGNTNTEAFF
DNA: TGTGCCAGCAGCTTAGCCAGCCGTTGGGGGGGAAATACAAACACTGAAGCTTTCTTT

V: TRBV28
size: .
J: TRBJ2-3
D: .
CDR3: CASSLGKFTDTQYF
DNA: TGTGCCAGCAGTTTGGGCAAGTTCACAGATACGCAGTATTTT

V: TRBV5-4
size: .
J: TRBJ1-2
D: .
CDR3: CASSAKQGPSYGYTF
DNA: TGTGCCAGCAGCGCCAAACAGGGACCTTCATATGGCTACACCTTC

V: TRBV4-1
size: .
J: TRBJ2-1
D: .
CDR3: CASSRTVYNEQFF
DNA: TGCGCCAGCAGCCGGACAGTGTACAATGAGCAGTTCTTC

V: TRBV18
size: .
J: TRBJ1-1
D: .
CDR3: CASSREMGTTTSAFF
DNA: TGTGCCAGCTCACGAGAGATGGGCACAACCACGTCAGCTTTCTTT

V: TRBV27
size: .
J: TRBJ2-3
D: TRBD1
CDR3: CASSTGGSTDTQYF
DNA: TGTGCCAGCAGTACAGGGGGTAGCACAGATACGCAGTATTTT

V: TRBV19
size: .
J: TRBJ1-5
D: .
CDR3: CASSIKLGGYSNQPQHF
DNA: TGTGCCAGTAGTATTAAGCTCGGGGGTTATAGCAATCAGCCCCAGCATTTT

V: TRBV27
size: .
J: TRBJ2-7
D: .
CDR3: CASTHVGGGLNEQYF
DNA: TGTGCCAGCACTCACGTGGGGGGGGGCCTCAACGAGCAGTACTTC

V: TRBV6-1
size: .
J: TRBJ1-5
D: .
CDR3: CASTFRGANQPQHF
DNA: TGTGCCAGCACATTCAGGGGCGCCAATCAGCCCCAGCATTTT

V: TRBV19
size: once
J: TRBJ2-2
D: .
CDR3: CASTLGIGGGELFF
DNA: TGTGCCAGTACTCTCGGAATTGGCGGCGGGGAGCTGTTTTTT

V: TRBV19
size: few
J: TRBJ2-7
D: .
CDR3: CASSHEQGNEQYF
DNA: TGTGCCAGTAGCCACGAGCAGGGCAACGAGCAGTACTTC

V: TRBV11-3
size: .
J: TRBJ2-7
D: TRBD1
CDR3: CASSLKGQRHYEQYF
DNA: TGTGCCAGCAGCTTAAAGGGACAGCGACATTACGAGCAGTACTTC

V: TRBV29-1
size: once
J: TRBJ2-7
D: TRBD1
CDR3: CSVVQGASYEQYF
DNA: TGCAGCGTTGTCCAGGGGGCGTCCTACGAGCAGTACTTC

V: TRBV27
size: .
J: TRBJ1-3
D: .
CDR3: CASSLQGSSGNTIYF
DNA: TGTGCCAGCAGTTTACAGGGAAGCTCTGGAAACACCATATATTTT

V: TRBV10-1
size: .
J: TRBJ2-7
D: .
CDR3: CASSQDTLGEQYF
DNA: TGCGCCAGCAGTCAGGACACCCTTGGGGAGCAGTACTTC

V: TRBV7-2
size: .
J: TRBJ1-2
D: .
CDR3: CASSLRPGANYGYTF
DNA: TGTGCCAGCAGCTTACGTCCAGGGGCTAACTATGGCTACACCTTC

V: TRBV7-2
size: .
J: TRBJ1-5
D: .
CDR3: CASSLVGTHSNQPQHF
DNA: TGTGCCAGCAGCTTAGTCGGGACACATAGCAATCAGCCCCAGCATTTT

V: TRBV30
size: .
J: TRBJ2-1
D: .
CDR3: CAWSIGSGGNEQFF
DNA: TGTGCCTGGAGTATAGGGAGCGGAGGAAATGAGCAGTTCTTC

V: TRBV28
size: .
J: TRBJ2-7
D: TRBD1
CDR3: CASSFTTGTGGDEQYF
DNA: TGTGCCAGCAGCTTTACAACCGGGACAGGGGGCGATGAGCAGTACTTC

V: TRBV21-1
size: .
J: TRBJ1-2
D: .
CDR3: CATHRANYRVYGYTF
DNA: TGTGCCACCCACAGGGCTAACTATCGGGTCTATGGCTACACCTTC

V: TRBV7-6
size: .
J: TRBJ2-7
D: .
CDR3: CASSLDSQAIYEQYF
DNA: TGTGCCAGCAGCTTAGACTCGCAGGCTATCTACGAGCAGTACTTC

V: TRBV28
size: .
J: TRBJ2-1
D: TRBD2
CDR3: CASSSRFSGGARYEQFF
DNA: TGTGCCAGCAGTAGCCGATTTAGCGGGGGGGCCAGGTATGAGCAGTTCTTC

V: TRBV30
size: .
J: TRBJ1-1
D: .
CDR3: CAWSGQGGSFF
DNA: TGTGCCTGGAGTGGACAAGGGGGATCTTTCTTT

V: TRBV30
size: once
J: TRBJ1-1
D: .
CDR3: CARGSGIEAFF
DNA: TGTGCCCGGGGGTCGGGTATCGAAGCTTTCTTT

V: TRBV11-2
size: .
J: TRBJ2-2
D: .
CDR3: CASSFTGDTGELFF
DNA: TGTGCCAGCAGCTTCACAGGCGACACCGGGGAGCTGTTTTTT

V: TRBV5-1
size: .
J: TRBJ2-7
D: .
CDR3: CASSSRQLTYEQYF
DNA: TGCGCCAGCAGCTCACGACAGTTAACCTACGAGCAGTACTTC

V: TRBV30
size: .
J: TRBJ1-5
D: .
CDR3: CAWARAGNQPQHF
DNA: TGTGCCTGGGCCAGGGCCGGCAATCAGCCCCAGCATTTT

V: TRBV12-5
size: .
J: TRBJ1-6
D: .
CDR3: CASGKQGGGAESPLHF
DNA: TGTGCTAGTGGGAAACAAGGGGGGGGCGCGGAATCACCCCTCCACTTT

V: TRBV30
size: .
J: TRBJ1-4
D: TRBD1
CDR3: CAWSAPDRVRKLFF
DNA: TGTGCCTGGAGTGCCCCGGACAGGGTCCGAAAACTGTTTTTT

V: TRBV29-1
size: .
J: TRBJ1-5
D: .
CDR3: CSVVRAPGQPQHF
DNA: TGCAGCGTTGTGCGGGCCCCTGGGCAGCCCCAGCATTTT

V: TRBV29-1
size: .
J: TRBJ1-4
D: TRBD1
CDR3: CSAVPGQGATNEKLFF
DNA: TGCAGCGCTGTCCCGGGACAGGGGGCAACTAATGAAAAACTGTTTTTT

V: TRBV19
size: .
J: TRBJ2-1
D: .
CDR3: CASNTGTYSYNEQFF
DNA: TGTGCCAGTAACACCGGGACTTACTCCTACAATGAGCAGTTCTTC

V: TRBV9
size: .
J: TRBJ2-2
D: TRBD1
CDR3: CASSAIGTGANTGELFF
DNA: TGTGCCAGCAGCGCCATAGGGACAGGCGCGAACACCGGGGAGCTGTTTTTT

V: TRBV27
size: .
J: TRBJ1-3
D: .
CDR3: CASSLRGPGNTIYF
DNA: TGTGCCAGCAGTTTAAGGGGCCCCGGAAACACCATATATTTT

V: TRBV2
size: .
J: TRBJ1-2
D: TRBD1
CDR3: CASILGQGSSGYTF
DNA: TGTGCCAGCATATTGGGACAGGGATCGAGTGGCTACACCTTC

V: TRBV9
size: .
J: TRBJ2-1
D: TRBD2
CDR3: CASSVDRLPGLAGVRGSYNEQFF
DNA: TGTGCCAGCAGCGTAGACAGGCTACCGGGACTAGCGGGAGTTCGGGGGTCCTACAATGAGCAGTTCTTC

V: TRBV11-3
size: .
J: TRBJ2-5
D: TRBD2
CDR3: CASNDIAWEGQETQYF
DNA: TGTGCCAGCAACGACATCGCATGGGAGGGACAAGAGACCCAGTACTTC

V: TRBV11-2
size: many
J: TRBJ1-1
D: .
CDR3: CASSLVRETEAFF
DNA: TGTGCCAGCAGCCTAGTCAGGGAAACTGAAGCTTTCTTT

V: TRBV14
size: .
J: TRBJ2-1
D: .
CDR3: CASSPTPYNEQFF
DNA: TGTGCCAGCAGCCCGACACCATACAATGAGCAGTTCTTC

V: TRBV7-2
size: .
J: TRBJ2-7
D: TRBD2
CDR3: CASSPRKGREIYEQYF
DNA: TGTGCCAGCAGCCCCAGGAAGGGGAGGGAGATCTACGAGCAGTACTTC